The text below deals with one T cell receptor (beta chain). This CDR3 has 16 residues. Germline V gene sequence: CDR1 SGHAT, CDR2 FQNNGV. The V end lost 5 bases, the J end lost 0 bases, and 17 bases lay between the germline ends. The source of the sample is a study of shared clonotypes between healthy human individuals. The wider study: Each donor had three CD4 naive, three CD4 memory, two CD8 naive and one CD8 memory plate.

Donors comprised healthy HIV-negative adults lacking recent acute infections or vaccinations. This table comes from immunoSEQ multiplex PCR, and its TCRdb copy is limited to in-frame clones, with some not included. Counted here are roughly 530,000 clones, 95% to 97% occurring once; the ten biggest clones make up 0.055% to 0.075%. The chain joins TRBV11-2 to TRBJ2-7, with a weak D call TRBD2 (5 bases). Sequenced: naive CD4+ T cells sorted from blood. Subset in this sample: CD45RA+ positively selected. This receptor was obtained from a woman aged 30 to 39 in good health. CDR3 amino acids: CASSLAGARPSYEQYF. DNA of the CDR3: TGTGCCAGCAGCCTGGCGGGCGCACGGCCCTCCTACGAGCAGTACTTC.